This T cell receptor (beta chain) was sequenced for a study of blood T cells in healthy people across ages. Study-wide findings and caveats: Across the age range, TCR beta diversity per million T cells fell in a roughly linear way.

A sample-barcoded 5' primer and a J-beta primer mix were used in a second PCR of roughly 6 to 11 cycles. MiXCR, run by TCRdb on the 5' RACE reads, gives a single entry per CDR3 protein. The sample lists 800,000 or so distinct CDR3 sequences, more than 20% occurring once. This clonotype was observed a handful of times. Its specificity is not known. V lost 0 bases, J lost 3 bases, and 10 bases lay in between. This CDR3 region has 14 residues. The germline gives CDR1 SGHKS, CDR2 YYEKEE (reference sequence). These same data were also listed under a study on T cells of mothers and their children.

The chain employs TRBV5-5 and TRBJ2-7; D tentatively reads TRBD1 or TRBD2 (5 bases each). Source material: blood. This receptor was obtained from a boy aged 5 to 17 in good health. The CDR3 loop is CASSLVGVNYEQYF. For the CDR3, the DNA is TGTGCCAGCAGCTTGGTGGGGGTAAACTACGAGCAGTACTTC.